Shown below are 2 T cell receptor beta chains from a single sample sequenced in a study of T cell repertoires in cytomegalovirus infection. TCRdb fed the reads into MiXCR, producing one record per CDR3 protein. The table includes around 490,000 distinct CDR3 sequences, around a quarter detected once. Material: PBMCs. Source of these receptors: a human donor in good health (CMV status not recorded). Some clones in this sample may be carry-over from other donors' samples.

This clonotype was seen a handful of times. The rearrangement uses TRBV23-1 and TRBJ1-5; D gene ambiguous. TRBV23-1 is treated as an ORF (open reading frame) with a function not yet certain. CDR3 length: 13 amino acids. Trimming left V 5 bases short and J 3 bases short, with 8 bases between. The CDR3 nucleotides read TGCGCCAGCAGTTCCTTCGACAATCAGCCCCAGCATTTT. Translated, it gives CASSSFDNQPQHF.

The V and J genes are TRBV5-6 and TRBJ2-5; D remains ambiguous. The CDR3 totals 15 residues. V lost 0 bases to trimming and J lost 5 bases, with 14 bases between them. Germline CDR1 is SGHDT and CDR2 is YYEEEE. CDR3 sequence reads: CASSLAGVGLETQYF. The CDR3 region has the DNA TGTGCCAGCAGCTTGGCCGGAGTCGGCCTGGAGACCCAGTACTTC.